This TCR beta chain was found in a study of CD8+CD57+ T cells in acquired aplastic anemia. Study background: DNA from sorted CD4+ and CD8+ cells averaged around 3.5 ug. Healthy donors averaged around 10 million reads for CD4+ cells. Regarding the study as a whole: Between patients and controls, about 31 CD8+ CDR3 sequences were found in common.

This clonotype was detected only a few times. The target antigen is unknown. Trimming removed 5 bases at V and 3 bases at J, with 15 bases between. Germline V gene sequence: CDR1 SGHTS, CDR2 YDEGEE. The CDR3 is made up of 15 amino acids. Template material for TCR beta VDJ and CDR3 profiling consisted of genomic DNA. TCRdb itself ran the reads through MiXCR, one entry per CDR3 protein. The table records about 210,000 distinct CDR3 sequences, approximately 60% of them present only once. The sequencing input was sorted CD4+, CD8+, or CD8+CD57+ T cells (not recorded which) from PBMCs. The chain uses TRBV5-8 and TRBJ1-5; no clear D gene. The sequence derives from a human donor in good health. The DNA of the CDR3 is TGTGCCAGCAGTCTTAGCGGGAGATACAATCAGCCCCAGCATTTT. Protein: CASSLSGRYNQPQHF.